In its sample, the clone carrying this TCR beta chain was seen once. Its antigen is not identified. Amplified TCR beta CDR3 regions came from RNA transcripts. Researchers ran a first-round RT-PCR on the TCR CDR3 using the HTBI primer set. TCRdb processed the multiplex PCR reads anew with MiXCR; each CDR3 protein has one entry. Of about 570,000 distinct CDR3 sequences listed, just over 45% are singletons. The junction had 5 bases not matched to a gene; V was cut back by 5 bases and J by 3 bases. CDR1 and CDR2 from the germline V gene are SEHNR and FQNEAQ (reference sequence). The CDR3 loop spans 15 amino acids. The data originate from a study of T cells in Graves' hyperthyroidism and ophthalmopathy. Study-wide results and caveats: The model predicted ophthalmopathy a median roughly 6.5 months before onset. A model using 13 V-J features told ophthalmopathy apart from stable hyperthyroidism.

Diagnoses used clinical symptoms, serum thyroxine and TRAb, thyroid ultrasound and orbital computed tomography. The TCR was taken from an adult woman with Graves' disease, either hyperthyroidism or ophthalmopathy (not recorded which). The rearrangement uses TRBV7-9 and TRBJ2-7, with 12 bases matching TRBD2. Sequencing was done on a sample of peripheral blood or thyroid tissue (not recorded which). In nucleotides, the CDR3 is TGTGCCAGCAGCGGCCCTAGCGGGAGGGGCTACGAGCAGTACTTC. Its translation is CASSGPSGRGYEQYF.